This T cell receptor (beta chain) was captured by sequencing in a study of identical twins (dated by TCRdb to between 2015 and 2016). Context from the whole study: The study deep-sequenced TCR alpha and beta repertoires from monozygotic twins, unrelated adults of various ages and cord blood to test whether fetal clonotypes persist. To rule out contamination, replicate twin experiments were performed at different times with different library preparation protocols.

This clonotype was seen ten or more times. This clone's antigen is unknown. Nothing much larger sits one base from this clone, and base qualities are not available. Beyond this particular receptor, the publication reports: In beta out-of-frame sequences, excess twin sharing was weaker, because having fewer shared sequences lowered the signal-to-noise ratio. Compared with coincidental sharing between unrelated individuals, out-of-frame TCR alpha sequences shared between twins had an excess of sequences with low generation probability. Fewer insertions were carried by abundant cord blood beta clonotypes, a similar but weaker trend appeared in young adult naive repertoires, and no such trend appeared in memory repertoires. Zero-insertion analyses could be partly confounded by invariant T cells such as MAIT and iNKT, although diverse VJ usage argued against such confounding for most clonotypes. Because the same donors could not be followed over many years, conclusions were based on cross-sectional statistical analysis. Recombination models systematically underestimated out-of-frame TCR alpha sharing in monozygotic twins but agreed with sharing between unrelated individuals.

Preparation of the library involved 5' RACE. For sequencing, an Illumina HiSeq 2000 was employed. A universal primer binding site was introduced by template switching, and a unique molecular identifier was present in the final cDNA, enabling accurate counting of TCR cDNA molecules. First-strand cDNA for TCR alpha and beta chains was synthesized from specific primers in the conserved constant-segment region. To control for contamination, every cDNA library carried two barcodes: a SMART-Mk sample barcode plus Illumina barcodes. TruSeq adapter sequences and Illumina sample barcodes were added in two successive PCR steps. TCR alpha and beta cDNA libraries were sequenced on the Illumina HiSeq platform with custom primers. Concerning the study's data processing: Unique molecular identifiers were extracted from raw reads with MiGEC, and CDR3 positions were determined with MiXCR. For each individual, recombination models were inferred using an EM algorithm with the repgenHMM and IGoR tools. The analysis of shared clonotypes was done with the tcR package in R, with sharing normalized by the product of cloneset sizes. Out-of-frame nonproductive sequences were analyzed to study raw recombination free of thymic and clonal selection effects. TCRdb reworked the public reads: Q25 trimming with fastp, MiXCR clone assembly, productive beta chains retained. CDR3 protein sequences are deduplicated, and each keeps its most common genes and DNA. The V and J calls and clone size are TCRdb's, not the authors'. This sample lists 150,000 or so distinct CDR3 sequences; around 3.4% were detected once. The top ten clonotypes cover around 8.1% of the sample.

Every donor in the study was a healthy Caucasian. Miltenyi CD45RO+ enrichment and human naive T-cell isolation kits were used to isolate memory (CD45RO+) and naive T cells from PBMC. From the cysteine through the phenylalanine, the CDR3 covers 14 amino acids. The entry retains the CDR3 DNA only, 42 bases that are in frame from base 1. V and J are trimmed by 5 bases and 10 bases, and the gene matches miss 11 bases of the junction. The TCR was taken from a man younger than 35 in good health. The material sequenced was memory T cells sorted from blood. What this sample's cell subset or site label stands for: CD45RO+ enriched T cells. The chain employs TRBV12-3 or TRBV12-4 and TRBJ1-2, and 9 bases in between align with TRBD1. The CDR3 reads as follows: CASSRAQGASFYTF. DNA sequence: TGTGCCAGCAGTCGGGCACAGGGGGCGAGTTTCTACACCTTC.